The 26 T cell receptor beta chains listed next were all sequenced from one sample in a study of blood T cell repertoires in COVID-19. This table comes from immunoSEQ multiplex PCR, and its TCRdb copy is limited to in-frame clones, with some not included. The table records 240,000 or so clones, 75% to 90% of them present only once. Sequences were obtained from peripheral blood. These receptors were collected from a man aged 60 to 69 who had recovered from COVID-19.

This chain connects TRBV5-5 to TRBJ2-1; TRBD2 might be the D (6 bases). V lost 0 bases, J lost 7 bases, and 11 bases lay in between. This CDR3 spans 14 amino acids. Looked up from germline, CDR1 is SGHKS and CDR2 is YYEKEE (reference sequence). The CDR3 sequence is CASSLARGWNEQFF. The CDR3 coding sequence is TGTGCCAGCAGCTTGGCCCGGGGGTGGAATGAGCAGTTCTTC.

This clone appeared once. The rearrangement uses TRBV29-1 and TRBJ2-3, with 15 positions matching TRBD2. Unmatched junction bases numbered 11, after V lost 7 bases and J lost 6 bases. Germline values: CDR1 SQVTM, CDR2 ANQGSEA. CDR3 length equals 16 residues. The CDR3: CSGEGLAGGDADTQYF. The CDR3 DNA sequence: TGCAGCGGGGAGGGACTAGCGGGGGGAGACGCCGATACGCAGTATTTT.

The genes are TRBV19 and TRBJ1-2; 7 bases map to TRBD1. The J segment lost 8 bases and the V segment lost 5 bases, leaving 8 bases of the junction unmatched. The germline CDR1 and CDR2 sequences are LNHDA and SQIVND (reference sequence). This CDR3 is built from 13 residues. The CDR3 region is CASSSGQAGGYTF. CDR3 sequence (DNA): TGTGCCAGTAGTTCCGGACAGGCCGGCGGCTACACCTTC.

The rearrangement uses TRBV5-5 and TRBJ2-5, with 10 bases aligning to TRBD2. J lost 4 bases, V lost 1 base, and 13 bases had no gene match. Germline V gene sequence: CDR1 SGHKS, CDR2 YYEKEE (reference sequence). This CDR3 is built from 18 residues. This CDR3 is CASSLFLAGAQDVETQYF. DNA of the CDR3: TGTGCCAGCAGCTTGTTTCTAGCGGGGGCTCAAGACGTAGAGACCCAGTACTTC.

V usage is TRBV3-1 (or the pseudogene TRBV3-2) and J usage is TRBJ1-5; 7 bases align to TRBD1. The length of the CDR3 is 15 residues. Trimming at V came to 4 bases and at J to 0 bases, leaving 3 bases not matched to a gene. CDR1 is LGHDT, CDR2 YNNKEL, per germline (reference sequence). The CDR3 DNA reads as TGTGCCAGCAGCCCCGGGACAGATAGCAATCAGCCCCAGCATTTT. This codes for CASSPGTDSNQPQHF.

This chain uses TRBV7-2 with TRBJ1-1; D is ambiguous. The V end was cut by 2 bases, the J end by 0 bases, with 7 bases between. The CDR3 is 14 residues long. The V gene's germline CDR1 is SGHTA and CDR2 FQGNSA. CDR3 coding DNA: TGTGCCAGCAGCTTACTAATCATGAACACTGAAGCTTTCTTT. Its protein product is CASSLLIMNTEAFF.

A note on this clone: A clone one base away is much larger, so this may be a read error. V gene TRBV27 combines with J gene TRBJ2-4; 7 positions match TRBD2. The CDR3 runs to 14 residues. V lost 3 bases, J lost 1 base, and 0 bases stayed unmatched. CDR1 MNHEY and CDR2 SMNVEV come from the germline V gene (reference sequence). The CDR3 bases are TGTGCCAGCAGTTTCGGGGGGGCCAAAAACATTCAGTACTTC. As protein: CASSFGGAKNIQYF.

For the CDR3, the DNA is TGTGCTAGTGGTTTGGTACTTAGGGGTGGGGCCAACGTCCTGACTTTC. It is translated as CASGLVLRGGANVLTF. The chain uses TRBV12-5 and TRBJ2-6; a weak D match, TRBD1 (5 bases). The V gene lost 0 bases and the J gene lost 3 bases, with 9 bases spanning the gap. The CDR3 is made up of 16 amino acids. The germline CDR1 and CDR2 sequences are LGHNT and FRNRAP.

V gene TRBV5-1 combines with J gene TRBJ2-3, with D possibly matching TRBD2 (5 bases). This CDR3 has 14 residues. In germline, CDR1 is SGHRS, CDR2 YFSETQ. With 3 bases removed from V and 6 bases from J, the gap between germline ends came to 14 bases. Here the CDR3 DNA reads TGCGCCAGCAGCTACTCGGGGTCGGGGGATACGCAGTATTTT. The encoded protein is CASSYSGSGDTQYF.

The V gene is TRBV6-5, the J gene TRBJ1-5; 7 bases align to TRBD1. The length of the CDR3 is 14 residues. Germline V gene data show CDR1 as MNHEY and CDR2 as SVGAGI. After removal of 6 bases from V and 2 bases from J, the junction contained 4 bases not matched to a gene. This CDR3 reads CASRTDRGNQPQHF. CDR3 nucleotide sequence: TGTGCCAGCAGAACAGACAGGGGCAATCAGCCCCAGCATTTT.

This clone was observed once. This sequence joins TRBV10-3 and TRBJ2-6, with 8 bases matching TRBD1. The CDR3 consists of 14 residues. In germline, CDR1 is ENHRY, CDR2 SYGVKD. V lost 6 bases and J lost 4; bases outside the gene matches: 2. For the CDR3, the DNA is TGTGCCATCAGGGACAGGGACGGGGCCAACGTCCTGACTTTC. Its protein is CAIRDRDGANVLTF.

This rearrangement joins TRBV7-2 to TRBJ2-1, with 11 positions matching TRBD1. This CDR3 contains 15 residues. Germline assignment: CDR1 SGHTA and CDR2 FQGNSA. V lost 2 bases to trimming and J lost 8 bases; unmatched junction nucleotides: 5. CDR3 DNA sequence: TGTGCCAGCAGCTTATGGACAGGGGGCGTGGATGAGCAGTTCTTC. Protein: CASSLWTGGVDEQFF.

The CDR3 spells CASSLGARTKKENYGYTF. In nucleotides, the CDR3 is TGCGCCAGCAGCTTGGGGGCCAGGACAAAAAAAGAAAACTATGGCTACACCTTC. The rearrangement joins TRBV5-1 to TRBJ1-2, with D possibly TRBD1 on 5 matching bases. V was clipped by 0 bases and J by 2 bases, with 20 bases between them. The CDR3 loop spans 18 amino acids. CDR1 is SGHRS and CDR2 is YFSETQ in the germline V gene.

This clone was seen once. This CDR3 is CASSQSEIAKNIQYF. In DNA form, the CDR3 reads TGTGCCAGCAGCCAATCTGAGATAGCCAAAAACATTCAGTACTTC. The chain has TRBV3-1 (or the pseudogene TRBV3-2) and TRBJ2-4; the D is unclear. From germline, CDR1 is LGHDT and CDR2 YNNKEL (reference sequence). V lost 2 bases, J lost 0 bases, and 8 bases lay in between. The CDR3 is 15 amino acids.

The chain links TRBV4-2 to TRBJ1-4; D remains unclear. The CDR3 totals 14 residues. Between the trimmed V and J ends, which lost 0 bases and 9 bases, there was a span of 11 bases. Germline V gives CDR1 LGHNA, CDR2 YNFKEQ. CDR3 loop: CASSQDPDLKKLFF. The CDR3 nucleotides are TGTGCCAGCAGCCAAGATCCGGACTTGAAAAAACTGTTTTTT.

This sequence joins TRBV30 and TRBJ2-3; 11 positions match TRBD2. V dropped 1 base and J dropped 2; count of bases not matched to a gene: 2. In germline, CDR1 is GTSNPN, CDR2 SVGIG (reference sequence). This CDR3 region has 15 residues. CDR3 loop: CAWSGLAGFTDTQYF. Here the CDR3 DNA reads TGTGCCTGGAGTGGACTAGCGGGATTCACAGATACGCAGTATTTT.

The V gene is TRBV7-9, the J gene TRBJ2-7; D might be TRBD2 (5 bases). CDR3 length equals 13 residues. Trimming removed 2 bases from V and 7 bases from J, with 12 bases in between. Germline V gives CDR1 SEHNR, CDR2 FQNEAQ (reference sequence). Written as DNA, the CDR3 is TGTGCCAGCAGCTTATCCCCCGGGAAAGAGCAGTACGTC. As protein: CASSLSPGKEQYV.

The genes are TRBV9 and TRBJ1-6, with D hard to call. The germline V gene has CDR1 SGDLS and CDR2 YYNGEE. V was trimmed by 0 bases and J by 5 bases, leaving 6 bases between them. CDR3 length equals 14 residues. CDR3 loop: CASSVALDNSPLHF. CDR3 in DNA: TGTGCCAGCAGCGTAGCCCTCGATAATTCACCCCTCCACTTT.

The chain couples TRBV7-2 to TRBJ2-1; TRBD2 matches 9 bases. V lost 4 bases to trimming and J lost 2 bases; unmatched junction nucleotides: 6. Looked up from germline, CDR1 is SGHTA and CDR2 is FQGNSA. The CDR3 loop spans 16 amino acids. The CDR3 DNA follows: TGTGCCAGCAGCTCTGTGGGCGGGGGGGCCTACAATGAGCAGTTCTTC. Translation gives CASSSVGGGAYNEQFF.

V is TRBV9 and J is TRBJ2-2; D is unclear. The germline gives CDR1 SGDLS, CDR2 YYNGEE. Trimming shortened V by 4 bases and J by 4 bases, and 5 bases separated the two germline ends. The CDR3 length is 12 residues. Written as DNA, the CDR3 is TGTGCCAGCAGCCCTTCCACCGGGGAGCTGTTTTTT. Amino acid sequence: CASSPSTGELFF.

The CDR3 here is CASSQTVPSRYGYTF. CDR3 DNA: TGTGCCAGTAGTCAAACTGTCCCGAGTCGCTATGGCTACACCTTC. V and J are TRBV19 and TRBJ1-2, with no clear D. The CDR3 is made up of 15 amino acids. The V end lost 5 bases, the J end lost 4 bases, and 17 bases lay between the germline ends. CDR1 and CDR2 from the germline V gene are LNHDA and SQIVND (reference sequence).

V gene TRBV4-1 combines with J gene TRBJ2-7; TRBD2 matches at 10 bases. The CDR3 loop spans 16 amino acids. The germline V gene has CDR1 MGHRA and CDR2 YSYEKL. V lost 1 base, J lost 2 bases, and 5 bases stayed unmatched. The CDR3 sequence: CASSQVKAGGTYEQYF. The CDR3 nucleotides are TGCGCCAGCAGCCAAGTAAAAGCGGGGGGGACCTACGAGCAGTACTTC.

This rearrangement joins TRBV23-1 to TRBJ1-4; D may be TRBD1 (6 bases). TRBV23-1 is an ORF, with its function uncertain. This CDR3 has 15 residues. Trimming cost V 0 bases and J 7 bases, with 12 bases left between them. CDR3 residues: CASSQSTGSIEKLFF. DNA of the CDR3: TGCGCCAGCAGTCAATCCACAGGGTCCATTGAAAAACTGTTTTTT.

The chain recombines TRBV15 with TRBJ2-7; TRBD1 matches at 9 bases. V shed 1 base and J 7 bases; nucleotides not matched to a gene: 5. Germline loops: CDR1 LNHNV, CDR2 YYDKDF (reference sequence). CDR3 length equals 14 residues. The CDR3, as DNA: TGTGCCACCAGCAGAGGCGGGACAGGGCGGGAGCAGTACGTC. This sequence encodes CATSRGGTGREQYV.

The chain joins TRBV27 to TRBJ2-5; 11 bases are shared with TRBD2. The CDR3 is 16 residues long. Germline trimming cut 8 bases from V and 0 bases from J; bases unmatched to any gene: 8. CDR1 and CDR2 (germline): MNHEY, SMNVEV (reference sequence). The CDR3 DNA is TGTGCCAGCGCCGGGACTAGCGGTTGGTACCAAGAGACCCAGTACTTC. As protein: CASAGTSGWYQETQYF.

This chain connects TRBV6-2 or TRBV6-3 to TRBJ2-1; D may be TRBD2 (6 bases). Germline V gene lookup returns CDR1 MNHEY and CDR2 SVGEGT. The CDR3 length is 12 residues. Between the trimmed V and J ends, which lost 0 bases and 10 bases, there was a span of 7 bases. CDR3 loop: CASSYSRGEQFF. The CDR3 coding sequence is TGTGCCAGCAGTTACTCCCGGGGGGAGCAGTTCTTC.